These 8 T cell receptor beta chains share one sample of origin, sequenced in a study of identical twins. MiXCR, applied by TCRdb to the 5' RACE reads, yields one record per CDR3 protein. This sample yields hundreds of thousands of distinct CDR3 sequences, of which 6% to 6.5% are seen a single time; 1.5% to 2% belongs to the top ten. The sample comprised naive T cells sorted from blood. The receptors were gathered from a man aged 18 to 29 in good health.

This clonotype has ten or more counts. One end of the junction does not line up with germline, which may come from a read error. The CDR3 DNA reads TGTGCCAGCAGATTAGGCGGGAGTCCTGAGCAGTTCTTC. It codes for CASRLGGSPEQFF. The genes are TRBV12-3 or TRBV12-4 and TRBJ2-1, with 7 bases aligning to TRBD2. The CDR3 runs to 13 residues.

The chain recombines TRBV3-1 with TRBJ2-3; 8 nucleotides align to TRBD1. V trimming: 1 base; J trimming: 2 bases; junction bases outside the gene matches: 2. Germline V gene lookup returns CDR1 LGHDT and CDR2 YNNKEL (reference sequence). The CDR3 has 15 amino acids. CDR3 nucleotides: TGTGCCAGCAGCCAAGTGGACAGGGCCACAGATACGCAGTATTTT. Translation: CASSQVDRATDTQYF.

This clonotype was found many times. The chain combines TRBV12-3 or TRBV12-4 with TRBJ2-5; D uncertain. Trimming cost V 6 bases and J 1 base, with 12 bases left between them. The CDR3 is 14 residues long. This CDR3 is CASSTQPLQETQYF. The CDR3 DNA follows: TGTGCCAGCAGCACCCAGCCCCTCCAAGAGACCCAGTACTTC.

This clonotype was counted only a few times. The V call is TRBV6-1, the J call TRBJ1-6; possibly TRBD1 for D (5 bases). V was pared by 5 bases and J by 3 bases, with 14 bases between. Germline loops: CDR1 MNHNS, CDR2 SASEGT. The CDR3 contains 16 residues. The CDR3 loop is CASSPRTTVYNSPLHF. CDR3 nucleotide sequence: TGTGCCAGCAGTCCGCGAACGACAGTCTATAATTCACCCCTCCACTTT.

A few counts support this clonotype. The gene calls are TRBV27 and TRBJ1-4; perhaps TRBD1 as D (5 bases). Germline assignment: CDR1 MNHEY and CDR2 SMNVEV (reference sequence). This CDR3 contains 15 residues. The germline V and J ends were trimmed by 8 bases and 11 bases, with 24 bases remaining between them. Written as DNA, the CDR3 is TGTGCCAGCTCCCGGGAGGGGCCCCTTTCGAAGAAACTGTTTTTT. It encodes CASSREGPLSKKLFF.

This clonotype was counted ten times or more. The V gene is TRBV5-1, the J gene TRBJ2-7, with D possibly TRBD2 on 5 matching bases. CDR1 is SGHRS, CDR2 YFSETQ, per germline. The V end lost 4 bases, the J end lost 0 bases, and 20 bases lay between the germline ends. This CDR3 has 17 amino acids. The CDR3 is CASSDGDHPHSSYEQYF. The CDR3 DNA follows: TGCGCCAGCAGCGACGGGGATCATCCCCATTCCTCCTACGAGCAGTACTTC. The full variable domain, completed using reference TRBV5-1 and TRBJ2-7, is KAGVTQTPRYLIKTRGQQVTLSCSPISGHRSVSWYQQTPGQGLQFLFEYFSETQRNKGNFPGRFSGRQFSNSRSEMNVSTLELGDSALYLCASSDGDHPHSSYEQYFGPGTRLTVT.

This clonotype showed up many times. This chain uses TRBV6-2 or TRBV6-3 with TRBJ1-5, with 7 bases aligning to TRBD1. The germline gives CDR1 MNHEY, CDR2 SVGEGT. V dropped 11 bases and J dropped 6; count of bases not matched to a gene: 7. CDR3 size: 12 residues. The CDR3 nucleotides read TGTGCCGGTGACAGGGAAAGTCAGCCCCAGCATTTT. Protein: CAGDRESQPQHF.

This clonotype has a single count. This clone may be a read error of a much larger clone one base away. The CDR3 ends on some other residue instead of the conserved phenylalanine or tryptophan, so this is likely a read error. J is TRBJ1-1 and V is TRBV27; TRBD1 aligns across 9 bases. Germline values: CDR1 MNHEY, CDR2 SMNVEV (reference sequence). The CDR3 runs 15 residues. The trim removed 2 bases at V and 1 base at J, leaving 2 bases unmatched. Here the CDR3 DNA reads TGTGCCAGCAGTTTACCGGGACAGGGGAACACTGAAGCTTTCTGT. It codes for CASSLPGQGNTEAFC.